Included here is one T cell receptor beta chain sequence, with context. Germline V gene data show CDR1 as MNHEY and CDR2 as SVGEGT. CDR3 size: 12 residues. V was clipped by 6 bases and J by 4 bases, with 7 bases between them. The repertoire was sequenced with immunoSEQ multiplex PCR; TCRdb's copy has only in-frame clones and lacks some. The data contain 150,000 to 160,000 clones, roughly 80% of them singletons. This sample was included in a study of blood T cell repertoires in COVID-19. This receptor was taken from a man between 60 and 75 years old with acute or convalescent COVID-19. This sequence joins TRBV6-2 or TRBV6-3 and TRBJ2-1; D is undetermined. Sequencing was performed on peripheral blood. The CDR3 DNA is TGTGCCAGCAGCCCTCTGTACAATGAGCAGTTCTTC. It codes for CASSPLYNEQFF.